This TCR beta chain was recorded in a study of cytomegalovirus exposure and HLA in healthy donors. The PCR ran on 60 Vbeta and 13 Jbeta primers. Sequenced by immunoSEQ multiplex PCR; TCRdb stores in-frame clones only, minus some. The sample holds about 150,000 clones, approximately 83% seen once. The sample comprised PBMCs. The receptor was isolated from a male donor in good health and CMV-seronegative.

As DNA, the CDR3 is TGTGCCAGCAGTTACTCGGGGACAGGGAATGCCTACGAGCAGTACTTC. Residues: CASSYSGTGNAYEQYF. The chain recombines TRBV6-5 with TRBJ2-7, with 9 bases lining up with TRBD1. The germline CDR1 and CDR2 sequences are MNHEY and SVGAGI. The J segment lost 2 bases and the V segment lost 0 bases, leaving 5 bases of the junction unmatched. CDR3 length: 16 residues.